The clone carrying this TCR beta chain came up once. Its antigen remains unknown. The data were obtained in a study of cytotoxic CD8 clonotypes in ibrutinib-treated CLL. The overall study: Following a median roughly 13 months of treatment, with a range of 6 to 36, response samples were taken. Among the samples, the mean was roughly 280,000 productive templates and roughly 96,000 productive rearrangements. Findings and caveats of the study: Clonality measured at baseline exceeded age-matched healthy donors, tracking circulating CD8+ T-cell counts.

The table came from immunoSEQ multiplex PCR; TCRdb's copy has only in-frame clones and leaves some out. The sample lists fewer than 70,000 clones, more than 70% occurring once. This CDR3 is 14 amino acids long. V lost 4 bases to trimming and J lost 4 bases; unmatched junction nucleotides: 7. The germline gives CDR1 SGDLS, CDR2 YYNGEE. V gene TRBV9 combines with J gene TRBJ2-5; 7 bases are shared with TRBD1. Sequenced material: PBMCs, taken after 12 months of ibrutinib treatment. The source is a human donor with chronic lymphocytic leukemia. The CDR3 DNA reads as TGTGCCAGCAGCCCCGTGGGACAGTCAGAGACCCAGTACTTC. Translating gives CASSPVGQSETQYF.